These 25 T cell receptor beta chains came from one sample sequenced in a study of cytomegalovirus exposure and HLA in healthy donors. The PCR was carried out with 60 Vbeta primers and 13 Jbeta primers. Sequencing used immunoSEQ multiplex PCR; TCRdb keeps in-frame clones, though not all of them. The table lists around 130,000 clones, approximately 80% of them singletons, with approximately 6% in the top ten. Sequencing input: PBMCs. The receptors stem from a woman aged 40 to 50 in good health and CMV-seropositive.

This chain links TRBV9 with TRBJ2-2, with 7 nucleotides matching TRBD1. Per the germline V gene, CDR1 is SGDLS and CDR2 is YYNGEE. Trimming at V came to 4 bases and at J to 1 base, leaving 4 bases not matched to a gene. The CDR3 has 15 amino acids. The CDR3 nucleotides read TGTGCCAGCAGCACTCACAGGGGGAACACCGGGGAGCTGTTTTTT. Translated: CASSTHRGNTGELFF.

This clone was detected only a few times. The CDR3 region has the DNA TGCGCCAGCAGCTTGGGCGGCAGGGTGGCCACAGATACGCAGTATTTT. Its protein is CASSLGGRVATDTQYF. V is TRBV5-1 and J is TRBJ2-3; a possible D gene is TRBD1 (5 bases). This CDR3 has 16 amino acids. Looked up from germline, CDR1 is SGHRS and CDR2 is YFSETQ. The V gene lost 0 bases and the J gene lost 2 bases, with 13 bases spanning the gap.

The chain joins TRBV13 to TRBJ2-3; weak D call: TRBD2 (6 bases). The ends were cut back, 5 bases at V and 2 bases at J, with 17 bases in the middle. Germline loops: CDR1 PRHDT, CDR2 FYEKMQ (reference sequence). The CDR3 extends over 16 amino acids. In DNA form, the CDR3 reads TGTGCCAGCAGCATCAGACTAGACCCCTACACAGATACGCAGTATTTT. This sequence encodes CASSIRLDPYTDTQYF. Filled out from reference TRBV13 and TRBJ2-3, the complete variable domain reads AAGVIQSPRHLIKEKRETATLKCYPIPRHDTVYWYQQGPGQDPQFLISFYEKMQSDKGSIPDRFSAQQFSDYHSELNMSSLELGDSALYFCASSIRLDPYTDTQYFGPGTRLTVL.

The genes are TRBV7-3 and TRBJ2-7; TRBD2 is a possible D gene (6 bases). The CDR3 contains 15 residues. The germline gives CDR1 SGHTA, CDR2 FQGTGA. The V and J ends lost 4 bases and 6 bases respectively, with 19 bases between them. The CDR3 DNA is TGTGCCAGCAGCTCAACGGGCGGGGCGGTAGGCGAGCAGTACTTC. This gives the protein CASSSTGGAVGEQYF.

The rearrangement links TRBV7-3 to TRBJ2-2; D unclear. V dropped 5 bases and J dropped 0 bases, with 13 bases sitting between them. This CDR3 is 16 amino acids long. Germline CDR1 reads SGHTA; CDR2 reads FQGTGA. CDR3 in DNA: TGTGCCAGCAGCCTAAGTATTGTCGCGAACACCGGGGAGCTGTTTTTT. This codes for CASSLSIVANTGELFF.

This clone was counted between two and nine times. The chain employs TRBV2 and TRBJ2-7, with 8 bases aligning to TRBD1. The CDR3 contains 15 residues. Losses at the gene ends were 7 bases for V and 2 bases for J; bases not matched to a gene: 10. Germline loops: CDR1 SNHLY, CDR2 FYNNEI. The CDR3 sequence: CASNLDRVPPYEQYF. For the CDR3, the DNA is TGTGCCAGCAATCTGGACAGGGTACCCCCCTACGAGCAGTACTTC.

For this clone: At one of its ends the junction is not consistent with the germline gene, which may arise from a read error. V usage is TRBV6-5 and J usage is TRBJ1-5; 10 positions match TRBD1. Germline values: CDR1 MNHEY, CDR2 SVGAGI. The CDR3 loop spans 15 amino acids. CDR3 DNA sequence: TGTGCCGGCAGACCCGGGACAGGGGTGGTCCAGCCCCAGCATTTT. Translated: CAGRPGTGVVQPQHF.

This clone was found a few times. The chain recombines TRBV28 with TRBJ1-4; 9 nucleotides line up with TRBD1. CDR1 and CDR2 from the germline V gene are MDHEN and SYDVKM. V lost 5 bases to trimming and J lost 8 bases; unmatched junction nucleotides: 6. This CDR3 spans 14 amino acids. CDR3 sequence reads: CASSDRGQGEKLFF. CDR3 bases: TGTGCCAGCAGTGACCGGGGACAGGGCGAAAAACTGTTTTTT.

This sequence joins TRBV4-3 and TRBJ2-7; D ambiguous. V lost 2 bases and J lost 2, with 10 bases in between. CDR1 is LGHNA, CDR2 YSLEER, per germline. CDR3 length: 14 amino acids. CDR3 protein: CASSQRQVAYEQYF. CDR3 nucleotide sequence: TGCGCCAGCAGCCAACGGCAGGTGGCCTACGAGCAGTACTTC.

CDR3 sequence (DNA): TGTGCCAGCAGTGGAGGCCGGCTGGGGCGAGATACGCAGTATTTT. The encoded protein is CASSGGRLGRDTQYF. The genes are TRBV6-1 and TRBJ2-3, with D tentatively TRBD1 (5 bases). V lost 4 bases to trimming and J lost 5 bases, with 16 bases between them. From germline, CDR1 is MNHNS and CDR2 SASEGT. This CDR3 has 15 amino acids.

Written as DNA, the CDR3 is TGTGCCAGCAGCCGGACAGGGATGGCTCAGCCCCAGCATTTT. This sequence encodes CASSRTGMAQPQHF. The chain has TRBV5-6 and TRBJ1-5, with 8 positions matching TRBD1. This CDR3 comprises 14 residues. CDR1 is SGHDT and CDR2 is YYEEEE in the germline V gene. The junction had 6 bases not matched to a gene; V was cut back by 4 bases and J by 6 bases.

The V and J genes are TRBV6-6 and TRBJ1-1; D is unresolved. V was shortened by 4 bases and J by 0 bases, with 9 bases between the two germline ends. The length of the CDR3 is 14 residues. CDR1 and CDR2 (germline): MNHNY, SVGAGI (reference sequence). CDR3: CASSFREMNTEAFF. Written as DNA, the CDR3 is TGTGCCAGCAGTTTTAGAGAAATGAACACTGAAGCTTTCTTT.

J is TRBJ1-5 and V is TRBV28; D possibly corresponds to TRBD1 (6 bases). CDR3 size: 14 residues. Germline values: CDR1 MDHEN, CDR2 SYDVKM. Trimming shortened V by 6 bases and J by 2 bases, and 11 bases separated the two germline ends. CDR3 loop: CASRVQGGNQPQHF. CDR3 nucleotide sequence: TGTGCCAGCAGGGTACAGGGTGGCAATCAGCCCCAGCATTTT. The full variable domain, in which reference TRBV28 and TRBJ1-5 provide the parts outside the CDR3, is DVKVTQSSRYLVKRTGEKVFLECVQDMDHENMFWYRQDPGLGLRLIYFSYDVKMKEKGDIPEGYSVSREKKERFSLILESASTNQTSMYLCASRVQGGNQPQHFGDGTRLSIL.

The chain uses TRBV5-1 and TRBJ2-5, with 8 bases fitting TRBD1. The germline V gene encodes CDR1 SGHRS and CDR2 YFSETQ. Germline trimming cut 4 bases from V and 5 bases from J; bases unmatched to any gene: 10. The CDR3 extends over 15 amino acids. CDR3 sequence reads: CASSTETGVVETQYF. CDR3 coding DNA: TGCGCCAGCAGCACAGAGACAGGGGTCGTGGAGACCCAGTACTTC.

Only a few counts were recorded for this clone. This chain uses TRBV30 with TRBJ2-7; D might be TRBD2 (6 bases). This CDR3 is built from 13 residues. The V end was cut by 0 bases, the J end by 6 bases, with 12 bases between. Germline V lookup: CDR1 GTSNPN, CDR2 SVGIG (reference sequence). The CDR3 sequence is CAWSVMGEAEQYF. The CDR3 nucleotides read TGTGCCTGGAGTGTAATGGGGGAGGCCGAGCAGTACTTC.

The chain has TRBV28 and TRBJ1-1, with D perhaps matching TRBD1 (6 bases). Germline V gene lookup returns CDR1 MDHEN and CDR2 SYDVKM. The CDR3 length is 11 residues. V lost 11 bases, J lost 4 bases, and 11 bases lay in between. CDR3 nucleotides: TGTGCCGGAGAAGGGGGCACTGAAGCTTTCTTT. It yields the protein CAGEGGTEAFF.

The V call is TRBV6-1, the J call TRBJ1-2; weak D call: TRBD1 (6 bases). Trimming left V 3 bases short and J 2 bases short, with 10 bases between. CDR1 is MNHNS and CDR2 is SASEGT in the germline V gene. This CDR3 has 14 amino acids. CDR3 sequence: CASSDRGGNYGYTF. Here the CDR3 DNA reads TGTGCCAGCAGTGATCGGGGGGGCAACTATGGCTACACCTTC.

The gene calls are TRBV5-6 and TRBJ1-6, with D perhaps matching TRBD1 (6 bases). CDR3 length: 19 residues. Germline CDR1 reads SGHDT; CDR2 reads YYEEEE. V lost 4 bases and J lost 7, with 27 bases in between. The CDR3 DNA sequence: TGTGCCAGCAGCCATTCTAGGAGGACAGTCGGTCTCCTGAATTCACCCCTCCACTTT. Its protein product is CASSHSRRTVGLLNSPLHF.

CDR3 protein: CASSGNRVGEEQFF. CDR3 nucleotide sequence: TGTGCCAGCAGCGGGAACAGGGTAGGGGAGGAGCAGTTCTTC. The chain couples TRBV9 to TRBJ2-1; D is possibly TRBD1 (6 bases). V was trimmed by 3 bases and J by 10 bases, leaving 17 bases between them. This CDR3 spans 14 amino acids. Per the germline V gene, CDR1 is SGDLS and CDR2 is YYNGEE.

Note on this clone: The sample carries other DNA sequences with the same CDR3. The chain has TRBV5-1 and TRBJ2-1, with TRBD2 as a possible D gene (5 bases). This CDR3 comprises 14 residues. Germline V lookup: CDR1 SGHRS, CDR2 YFSETQ. V was pared by 0 bases and J by 3 bases, with 7 bases between. As DNA, the CDR3 is TGCGCCAGCAGCTTGGGTGGAGGCTACAATGAGCAGTTCTTC. Residues: CASSLGGGYNEQFF.

The chain uses TRBV6-1 and TRBJ2-1, with TRBD1 matching 8 bases. The V and J ends lost 10 bases and 6 bases, in that order; junction bases with no gene match: 5. The CDR3 contains 12 residues. Germline V gene sequence: CDR1 MNHNS, CDR2 SASEGT. CDR3 DNA: TGTGCCACTAGACAGGGGACCAATGAGCAGTTCTTC. It translates to CATRQGTNEQFF.

This chain connects TRBV27 to TRBJ1-3; D is ambiguous. Germline values: CDR1 MNHEY, CDR2 SMNVEV (reference sequence). V was trimmed by 3 bases and J by 2 bases, leaving 5 bases between them. This CDR3 has 13 residues. In DNA, the CDR3 is TGTGCCAGCAGTTTCAATGCTGGAAACACCATATATTTT. Translating gives CASSFNAGNTIYF.

In this sample, this clone turned up a few times. CDR3 nucleotide sequence: TGTGCCAGCAGTTACGGGCAGTCGTATGACTACGAGCAGTACTTC. It codes for CASSYGQSYDYEQYF. The chain has TRBV6-6 and TRBJ2-7; D ambiguous. Germline V lookup: CDR1 MNHNY, CDR2 SVGAGI (reference sequence). The CDR3 totals 15 residues. The V gene lost 2 bases and the J gene lost 3 bases, with 14 bases spanning the gap.

The V gene is TRBV9, the J gene TRBJ1-1; tentative D call: TRBD1 (5 bases). Germline assignment: CDR1 SGDLS and CDR2 YYNGEE. This CDR3 contains 15 residues. Trimming stripped 1 base from V and 7 bases from J, with 17 bases between. The CDR3 is CASSVQQALMGEAFF. Here the CDR3 DNA reads TGTGCCAGCAGCGTACAACAGGCGCTTATGGGTGAAGCTTTCTTT.

In its sample, this clone was seen a few times. This chain links TRBV10-1 with TRBJ1-1; D remains ambiguous. Germline assignment: CDR1 WNHNN and CDR2 SYGVQD (reference sequence). Trimming removed 3 bases at V and 5 bases at J, with 10 bases between. The CDR3 extends over 13 amino acids. Here the CDR3 reads CASSEAGITEAFF. CDR3 bases: TGCGCCAGCAGTGAAGCGGGGATAACTGAAGCTTTCTTT.